A selection of T cell receptor beta chains follows, all from one sample in a study of T cell responses to AZD1222 COVID-19 vaccine. TCRdb's copy holds only in-frame clones and misses some; the assay was immunoSEQ multiplex PCR. This sample carries some 180,000 clones, around 94% of them seen once, and the ten largest clones take approximately 1.3%. The sequenced sample was peripheral blood, obtained on day 0 of AZD1222 vaccination. The receptors shown here come from an adult in good health. The CDR3 runs from the conserved cysteine through the conserved F or W. The D gene is left open where the match is weak. The size of a clone is reported for some rows only, either as once, few or many, or as a class for expanded clones.

>TRBJ1-5|few|.|TRBV24-1
CATSQGIWPQHF
TGTGCCACCAGTCAGGGGATTTGGCCCCAGCATTTT
>TRBJ1-2|.|.|TRBV13
CASRGEGTENYGYTF
TGTGCCAGCAGGGGTGAGGGGACTGAGAACTATGGCTACACCTTC
>TRBJ1-2|once|TRBD1|TRBV6-5
CASSPSGQGVFGYTF
TGTGCCAGCAGTCCCTCGGGACAGGGGGTCTTTGGCTACACCTTC
>TRBJ1-1|.|.|TRBV10-3
CAISHDSSEAFF
TGTGCCATCAGCCACGACAGTTCTGAAGCTTTCTTT
>TRBJ2-1|.|TRBD1|TRBV14
CASSRDRGYYNEQFF
TGTGCCAGCAGCCGGGACAGGGGGTACTACAATGAGCAGTTCTTC
>TRBJ1-2|.|TRBD1|TRBV7-2
CASSPGTAPVTF
TGTGCCAGCAGCCCCGGGACAGCTCCGGTTACCTTC
>TRBJ2-6|.|.|TRBV9
CASSALGGQGYSGANVLTF
TGTGCCAGCAGCGCCCTGGGGGGGCAGGGCTACTCTGGGGCCAACGTCCTGACTTTC
>TRBJ2-2|.|TRBD1|TRBV5-6
CASSSKTGWAGELFF
TGTGCCAGCAGCTCGAAGACAGGGTGGGCCGGGGAGCTGTTTTTT
>TRBJ2-3|.|.|TRBV5-4
CASSLEHSTDTQYF
TGTGCCAGCAGTCTGGAGCATAGCACAGATACGCAGTATTTT
>TRBJ1-1|.|TRBD1|TRBV28
CASSLWGQSNTEAFF
TGTGCCAGCAGTTTATGGGGACAGAGTAACACTGAAGCTTTCTTT
>TRBJ1-6|.|.|TRBV6-6
CASSYSQGDNSPLHF
TGTGCCAGCAGTTACTCGCAAGGGGATAATTCACCCCTCCACTTT
>TRBJ2-4|.|.|TRBV7-9
CASSLAGERFEYF
TGTGCCAGCAGCTTAGCGGGGGAGAGGTTCGAGTACTTC
>TRBJ2-5|once|TRBD1|TRBV15
CATSRDRGLGGAQYF
TGTGCCACCAGCCGGGACAGGGGCCTCGGGGGGGCCCAGTACTTC
>TRBJ1-1|.|.|TRBV6-2/TRBV6-3
CASSYAGRDTEAFF
TGTGCCAGCAGTTATGCAGGGAGGGACACTGAAGCTTTCTTT
>TRBJ1-2|.|.|TRBV4-2
CASSQEKDGTYGYTF
TGTGCCAGCAGCCAAGAAAAAGACGGGACTTATGGCTACACCTTC
>TRBJ2-5|.|.|TRBV5-1
CASSSSVRETQYF
TGCGCCAGCAGCTCATCAGTGCGGGAGACCCAGTACTTC
>TRBJ2-5|.|.|TRBV29-1
CSVEERGETQYF
TGCAGCGTTGAAGAACGCGGAGAGACCCAGTACTTC
>TRBJ1-6|once|.|TRBV9
CASSPGFNNSPLHF
TGTGCCAGCAGCCCGGGGTTCAATAATTCACCCCTCCACTTT
>TRBJ1-3|.|.|TRBV6-5
CASDLNGNTIYF
TGTGCCAGCGACCTGAACGGAAACACCATATATTTT
>TRBJ2-7|.|.|TRBV6-5
CASRNGGSVYEQYF
TGTGCCAGCAGGAATGGGGGGAGTGTCTACGAGCAGTACTTC
>TRBJ1-1|.|TRBD1|TRBV14
CASSQGTGGGTEAFF
TGTGCCAGCAGCCAAGGGACAGGGGGCGGGACTGAAGCTTTCTTT
>TRBJ2-3|.|TRBD1|TRBV7-2
CASSLPGQGYNTDTQYF
TGTGCCAGCAGCTTACCCGGACAGGGTTACAACACAGATACGCAGTATTTT
>TRBJ1-1|.|.|TRBV4-1
CASSQSANEAFF
TGCGCCAGCAGCCAATCTGCTAACGAAGCTTTCTTT
>TRBJ2-5|.|TRBD2|TRBV4-2
CASSQVLAGTSQETQYF
TGTGCCAGCAGCCAAGTCCTAGCCGGGACTAGCCAAGAGACCCAGTACTTC
>TRBJ1-1|.|.|TRBV18
CASSYGTPNTEAFF
TGTGCCAGCTCATACGGGACTCCCAACACTGAAGCTTTCTTT
>TRBJ1-2|once|TRBD1|TRBV12-3/TRBV12-4
CASTSGQGDGYTF
TGTGCCAGCACCTCCGGACAGGGAGATGGCTACACCTTC
>TRBJ1-1|.|.|TRBV5-6
CASSFYETVNTEAFF
TGTGCCAGCAGCTTCTACGAGACAGTTAACACTGAAGCTTTCTTT
>TRBJ1-3|.|TRBD1|TRBV6-5
CASRGQGLGNTIYF
TGTGCCAGCAGAGGACAGGGGTTGGGTAACACCATATATTTT
>TRBJ2-7|once|TRBD1|TRBV28
CASSLDVGQGAFEQYF
TGTGCCAGCAGTTTAGACGTCGGACAGGGGGCTTTCGAGCAGTACTTC
>TRBJ1-1|.|.|TRBV5-5
CASSLGDWYMNTEAFF
TGTGCCAGCAGCTTGGGGGATTGGTATATGAACACTGAAGCTTTCTTT
>TRBJ1-1|.|TRBD1|TRBV30
CAGTGWGTEAFF
TGTGCCGGGACAGGATGGGGAACTGAAGCTTTCTTT
>TRBJ1-6|.|.|TRBV9
CASSGLGAGPNNSPLHF
TGTGCCAGCAGCGGACTAGGAGCCGGGCCAAATAATTCACCCCTCCACTTT